The 21 T cell receptor beta chains in this list originate from one sample, sequenced in a study of blood T cell repertoires in COVID-19. Clones were sequenced by immunoSEQ multiplex PCR, and TCRdb holds only the in-frame ones, with some missing. The repertoire holds approximately 300,000 clones, with about nine tenths as singletons. Sequenced sample: PBMCs or T cells enriched from blood (not recorded which). These receptors all stem from a man aged 60 to 75 who had recovered from COVID-19.

The chain uses TRBV28 and TRBJ2-1; the match to TRBD1 covers 7 bases. Germline assignment: CDR1 MDHEN and CDR2 SYDVKM. The CDR3 loop spans 12 amino acids. The V and J ends lost 6 bases and 5 bases, in that order; junction bases with no gene match: 1. CDR3 sequence (DNA): TGTGCCAGCAGGGACAGGAACAATGAGCAGTTCTTC. It encodes CASRDRNNEQFF.

The chain recombines TRBV19 with TRBJ2-3, with 10 bases matching TRBD1. The CDR3 is made up of 16 amino acids. V shed 3 bases, J shed 6 bases, and the junction held 9 bases outside the gene matches. CDR1 is LNHDA, CDR2 SQIVND, per germline (reference sequence). The CDR3 nucleotides are TGTGCCAGTAGTATCTTGGTCGGACAGGGGGAGGATACGCAGTATTTT. This gives the protein CASSILVGQGEDTQYF. Combining the CDR3 with reference TRBV19 and TRBJ2-3 gives the whole variable domain DGGITQSPKYLFRKEGQNVTLSCEQNLNHDAMYWYRQDPGQGLRLIYYSQIVNDFQKGDIAEGYSVSREKKESFPLTVTSAQKNPTAFYLCASSILVGQGEDTQYFGPGTRLTVL.

The rearrangement links TRBV6-5 to TRBJ2-7; TRBD1 aligns across 7 bases. This CDR3 spans 13 amino acids. V shed 7 bases and J 7 bases; nucleotides not matched to a gene: 10. Per the germline V gene, CDR1 is MNHEY and CDR2 is SVGAGI. The CDR3 spells CASKMDPRGEQYF. The CDR3 DNA is TGTGCCAGCAAGATGGACCCCAGGGGGGAGCAGTACTTC.

The rearrangement links TRBV10-3 to TRBJ1-2; 9 nucleotides agree with TRBD1. J gave up 4 bases and V 2 bases, and 8 bases lay outside the gene matches. Germline lookup yields CDR1 ENHRY and CDR2 SYGVKD. The CDR3 extends over 16 amino acids. As DNA, the CDR3 is TGTGCCATCAGTGAGCCTCCGGGACAGGGTTCCTATGGCTACACCTTC. Its protein product is CAISEPPGQGSYGYTF.

The chain joins TRBV6-5 to TRBJ2-1; maybe TRBD2 (6 bases). Deletions cut 6 bases from V and 8 bases from J, with 17 bases between. This CDR3 region has 14 residues. The germline gives CDR1 MNHEY, CDR2 SVGAGI. In DNA form, the CDR3 reads TGTGCCAGCAGGCTGATGTGGAGGGTCCATGAGCAGTTCTTC. Its translation: CASRLMWRVHEQFF.

This sequence joins TRBV6-5 and TRBJ2-7; 10 nucleotides match TRBD1. The trim removed 4 bases at V and 6 bases at J, leaving 6 bases unmatched. The germline CDR1 and CDR2 sequences are MNHEY and SVGAGI. The CDR3 length is 14 residues. CDR3 DNA: TGTGCCAGCAGTTGGGACAGGGGAGCCCTCGAGCAGTACTTC. Encoded protein: CASSWDRGALEQYF.

This clone has only one observation. The rearrangement links TRBV29-1 to TRBJ2-1, with 14 bases matching TRBD2. The trim removed 6 bases at V and 5 bases at J, leaving 9 bases unmatched. This CDR3 has 16 residues. CDR1 is SQVTM, CDR2 ANQGSEA, per germline. As DNA, the CDR3 is TGCAGCGTGGAGGTGGGACTAGCGGGAGCCCACAATGAGCAGTTCTTC. It yields the protein CSVEVGLAGAHNEQFF.

The rearrangement links TRBV5-1 to TRBJ2-7, with D tentatively TRBD2 (6 bases). With 4 bases removed from V and 0 bases from J, the gap between germline ends came to 14 bases. The CDR3 is 15 residues long. The germline CDR1 and CDR2 sequences are SGHRS and YFSETQ. The CDR3 loop reads CASSPLPGDSYEQYF. CDR3 coding DNA: TGCGCCAGCAGCCCGCTACCGGGAGACTCCTACGAGCAGTACTTC.

The gene calls are TRBV29-1 and TRBJ1-2; 10 bases are a match to TRBD1. J gave up 4 bases and V 4 bases, and 9 bases lay outside the gene matches. The CDR3 spans 15 residues. CDR1 and CDR2 (germline): SQVTM, ANQGSEA. CDR3 sequence: CSVGQGAGPIYGYTF. DNA for the CDR3: TGCAGCGTTGGACAGGGGGCCGGACCAATCTATGGCTACACCTTC.

The chain links TRBV5-1 to TRBJ1-4; D call uncertain. V was cut by 1 base and J by 0 bases, with 7 bases left in between. The CDR3 totals 15 residues. Germline assignment: CDR1 SGHRS and CDR2 YFSETQ. The CDR3 DNA sequence: TGCGCCAGCAGCTTGACGGTTTCAACTAATGAAAAACTGTTTTTT. It codes for CASSLTVSTNEKLFF.

The chain carries TRBV28 and TRBJ1-1; 10 nucleotides line up with TRBD1. CDR3 length: 14 amino acids. The ends lost 6 bases at V and 4 bases at J; junction bases unmatched: 5. The germline gives CDR1 MDHEN, CDR2 SYDVKM. The chain's CDR3 is CASRRQGAGTEAFF. The CDR3 DNA reads TGTGCCAGCAGACGACAGGGGGCGGGCACTGAAGCTTTCTTT. Full variable domain (remainder filled in from reference TRBV28 and TRBJ1-1): DVKVTQSSRYLVKRTGEKVFLECVQDMDHENMFWYRQDPGLGLRLIYFSYDVKMKEKGDIPEGYSVSREKKERFSLILESASTNQTSMYLCASRRQGAGTEAFFGQGTRLTVV.

CDR3 sequence (DNA): TGTGCCAGCAGTTTGATAGGGGAACTGTTTTTT. Translated, it gives CASSLIGELFF. The chain links TRBV12-3 or TRBV12-4 to TRBJ1-4; D perhaps matches TRBD1 (5 bases). The ends were cut back, 3 bases at V and 12 bases at J, with 8 bases in the middle. This CDR3 is built from 11 residues.

V and J are TRBV6-4 and TRBJ2-2; D is uncertain. CDR3 length: 13 residues. Germline loops: CDR1 MRHNA, CDR2 SNTAGT. V lost 3 bases, J lost 6 bases, and 8 bases lay in between. In DNA, the CDR3 is TGTGCCAGCAGTGAAATTCGGTCCGGGGAGCTGTTTTTT. It is translated as CASSEIRSGELFF.

This clone appeared a single time. V is TRBV11-2 and J is TRBJ2-5; D is uncertain. Trimming left V 2 bases short and J 4 bases short, with 14 bases between. There are 15 residues in the CDR3. Germline V gene sequence: CDR1 SGHAT, CDR2 FQNNGV. The CDR3 region has the DNA TGTGCCAGCAGCTTAAAGTCGGGTCTGGGAGAGACCCAGTACTTC. Protein sequence: CASSLKSGLGETQYF.

The J gene is TRBJ2-3, the V gene TRBV7-3; 9 bases agree with TRBD1. Germline-derived CDR1 and CDR2 are SGHTA and FQGTGA. The V and J ends lost 5 bases and 2 bases, in that order; junction bases with no gene match: 8. This CDR3 spans 16 amino acids. As DNA, the CDR3 is TGTGCCAGCAGCCTGGGGGGGGACAGGGTCACAGATACGCAGTATTTT. Amino acids: CASSLGGDRVTDTQYF.

The rearrangement joins TRBV3-1 (or the pseudogene TRBV3-2) to TRBJ2-5; 8 nucleotides agree with TRBD1. The V gene's germline CDR1 is LGHDT and CDR2 YNNKEL (reference sequence). V gave up 7 bases and J gave up 5 bases; unmatched junction bases: 12. This CDR3 spans 15 amino acids. DNA of the CDR3: TGTGCCAGCAACCACAGGTCAGGGGGCGAGGAGACCCAGTACTTC. It yields the protein CASNHRSGGEETQYF.

The chain links TRBV7-9 to TRBJ1-6; 10 bases are a match to TRBD1. V lost 4 bases, J lost 10 bases, and 7 bases stayed unmatched. The V gene's germline CDR1 is SEHNR and CDR2 FQNEAQ (reference sequence). The CDR3 extends over 15 amino acids. In DNA, the CDR3 is TGTGCCAGCAGCTCGACAGGGGGCGAAAGCTCACCCCTCCACTTT. Translated, it gives CASSSTGGESSPLHF.

This clone was counted once. J is TRBJ2-3 and V is TRBV5-5; D perhaps matches TRBD2 (6 bases). The length of the CDR3 is 14 residues. Germline V gene sequence: CDR1 SGHKS, CDR2 YYEKEE (reference sequence). V was clipped by 7 bases and J by 5 bases, with 17 bases between them. CDR3 region: CASGLSGAGDTQYF. The CDR3 bases are TGTGCCAGCGGACTCTCGGGAGCGGGAGATACGCAGTATTTT.

The chain combines TRBV5-8 with TRBJ2-5, with a tentative D call TRBD2 (5 bases). The CDR3 is made up of 12 amino acids. With 4 bases removed from V and 9 bases from J, the gap between germline ends came to 13 bases. Germline CDR1 and CDR2: SGHTS and YDEGEE. The CDR3, as DNA: TGTGCCAGCAGCCCGCAAACGAGGGCCCAGTACTTC. This encodes CASSPQTRAQYF.

The rearrangement links TRBV5-1 to TRBJ2-5; 11 bases are a match to TRBD2. The germline gives CDR1 SGHRS, CDR2 YFSETQ. J gave up 1 base and V 4 bases, and 6 bases lay outside the gene matches. The CDR3 runs to 16 residues. CDR3 loop: CASSLPGLAVQETQYF. The CDR3 nucleotides read TGCGCCAGCAGCCTTCCGGGACTAGCGGTCCAAGAGACCCAGTACTTC.

The rearrangement joins TRBV5-5 to TRBJ2-3; TRBD1 is a possible D gene (6 bases). The CDR3 is 16 amino acids. Germline CDR1 reads SGHKS; CDR2 reads YYEKEE (reference sequence). Trimming cost V 4 bases and J 4 bases, with 19 bases left between them. The CDR3 loop reads CASSIEQGRGADTQYF. CDR3 nucleotides: TGTGCCAGCAGCATCGAACAGGGAAGGGGTGCAGATACGCAGTATTTT.